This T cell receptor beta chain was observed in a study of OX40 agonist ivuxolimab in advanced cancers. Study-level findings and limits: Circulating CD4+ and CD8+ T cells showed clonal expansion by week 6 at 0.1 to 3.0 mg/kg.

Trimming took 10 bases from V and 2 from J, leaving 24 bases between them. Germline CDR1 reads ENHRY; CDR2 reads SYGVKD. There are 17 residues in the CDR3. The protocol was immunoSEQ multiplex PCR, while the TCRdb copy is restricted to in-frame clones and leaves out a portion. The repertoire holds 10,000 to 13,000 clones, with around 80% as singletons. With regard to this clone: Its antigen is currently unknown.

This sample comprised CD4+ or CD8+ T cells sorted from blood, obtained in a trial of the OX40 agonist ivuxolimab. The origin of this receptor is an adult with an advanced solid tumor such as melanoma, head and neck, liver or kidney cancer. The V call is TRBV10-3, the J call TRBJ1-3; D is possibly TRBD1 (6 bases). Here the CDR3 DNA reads TGTGCCACCCAGGGCCACGGGACAAAGGGGCCTGGAAACACCATATATTTT. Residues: CATQGHGTKGPGNTIYF.